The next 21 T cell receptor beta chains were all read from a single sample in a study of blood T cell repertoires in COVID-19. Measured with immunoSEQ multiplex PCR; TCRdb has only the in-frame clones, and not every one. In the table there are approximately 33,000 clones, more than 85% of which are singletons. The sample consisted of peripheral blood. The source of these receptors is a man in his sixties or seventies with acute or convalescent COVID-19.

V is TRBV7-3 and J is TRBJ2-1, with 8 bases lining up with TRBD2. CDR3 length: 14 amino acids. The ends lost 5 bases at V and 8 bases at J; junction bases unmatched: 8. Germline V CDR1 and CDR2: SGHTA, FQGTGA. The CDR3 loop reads CASSPIAGFDEQFF. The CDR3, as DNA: TGTGCCAGCAGCCCCATAGCGGGATTCGATGAGCAGTTCTTC.

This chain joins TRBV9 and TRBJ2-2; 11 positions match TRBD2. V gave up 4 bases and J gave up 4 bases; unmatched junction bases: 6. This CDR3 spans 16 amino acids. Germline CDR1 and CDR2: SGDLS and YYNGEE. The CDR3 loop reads CASSLGTSGRTGELFF. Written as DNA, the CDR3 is TGTGCCAGCAGCCTTGGGACTAGCGGACGCACCGGGGAGCTGTTTTTT. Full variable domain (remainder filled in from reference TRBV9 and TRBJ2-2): DSGVTQTPKHLITATGQRVTLRCSPRSGDLSVYWYQQSLDQGLQFLIQYYNGEERAKGNILERFSAQQFPDLHSELNLSSLELGDSALYFCASSLGTSGRTGELFFGEGSRLTVL.

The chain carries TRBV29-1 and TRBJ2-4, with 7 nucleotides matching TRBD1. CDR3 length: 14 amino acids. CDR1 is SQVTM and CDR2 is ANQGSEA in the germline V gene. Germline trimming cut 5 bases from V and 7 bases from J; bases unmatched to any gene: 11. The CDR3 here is CSVISSGQTNIQYF. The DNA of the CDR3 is TGCAGCGTTATTTCCTCGGGACAGACGAACATTCAGTACTTC.

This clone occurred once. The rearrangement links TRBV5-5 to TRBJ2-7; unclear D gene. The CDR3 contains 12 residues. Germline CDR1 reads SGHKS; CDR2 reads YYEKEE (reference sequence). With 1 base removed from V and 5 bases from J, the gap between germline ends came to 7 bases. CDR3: CASSLPSDEQYF. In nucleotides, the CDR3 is TGTGCCAGCAGCTTGCCGTCGGACGAGCAGTACTTC. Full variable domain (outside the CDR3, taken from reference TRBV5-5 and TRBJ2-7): DAGVTQSPTHLIKTRGQQVTLRCSPISGHKSVSWYQQVLGQGPQFIFQYYEKEERGRGNFPDRFSARQFPNYSSELNVNALLLGDSALYLCASSLPSDEQYFGPGTRLTVT.

In DNA form, the CDR3 reads TGTGCCAGCAGCTTAGGGGGGGGTAATGAAAAACTGTTTTTT. The encoded protein is CASSLGGGNEKLFF. V usage is TRBV11-1 and J usage is TRBJ1-4; weak D call: TRBD1 (5 bases). V was pared by 1 base and J by 4 bases, with 7 bases between. This CDR3 has 14 residues. Germline assignment: CDR1 SGHAT and CDR2 FQDESV (reference sequence).

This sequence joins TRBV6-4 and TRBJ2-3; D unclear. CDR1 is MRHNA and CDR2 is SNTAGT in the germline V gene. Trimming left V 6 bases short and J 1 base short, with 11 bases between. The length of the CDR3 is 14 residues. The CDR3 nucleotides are TGTGCCAGCAGCCTTAGCACCGGCACAGATACGCAGTATTTT. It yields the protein CASSLSTGTDTQYF.

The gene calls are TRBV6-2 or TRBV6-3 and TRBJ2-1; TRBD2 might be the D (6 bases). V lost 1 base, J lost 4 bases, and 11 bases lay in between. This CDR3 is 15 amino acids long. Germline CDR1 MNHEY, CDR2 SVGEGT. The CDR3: CASSYLGLGYNEQFF. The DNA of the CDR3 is TGTGCCAGCAGTTACTTGGGACTGGGGTACAATGAGCAGTTCTTC.

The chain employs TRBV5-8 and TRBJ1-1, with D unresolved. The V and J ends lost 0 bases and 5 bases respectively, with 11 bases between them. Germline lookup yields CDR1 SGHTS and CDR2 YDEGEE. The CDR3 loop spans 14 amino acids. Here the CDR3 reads CASSLEHGSTEAFF. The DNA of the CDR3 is TGTGCCAGCAGCTTGGAACATGGCAGTACTGAAGCTTTCTTT.

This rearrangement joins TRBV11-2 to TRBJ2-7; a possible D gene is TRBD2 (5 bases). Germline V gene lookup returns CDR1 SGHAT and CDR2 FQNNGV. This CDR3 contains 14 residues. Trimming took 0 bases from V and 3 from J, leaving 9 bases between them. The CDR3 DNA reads TGTGCCAGCAGCTTAGAACTCGACTACTACGAGCAGTACTTC. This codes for CASSLELDYYEQYF.

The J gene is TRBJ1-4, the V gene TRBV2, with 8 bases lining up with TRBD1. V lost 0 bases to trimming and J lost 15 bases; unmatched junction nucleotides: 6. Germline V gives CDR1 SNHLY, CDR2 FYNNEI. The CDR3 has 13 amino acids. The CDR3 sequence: CASSEAGQGAMFF. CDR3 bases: TGTGCCAGCAGTGAAGCTGGGCAGGGGGCTATGTTTTTT.

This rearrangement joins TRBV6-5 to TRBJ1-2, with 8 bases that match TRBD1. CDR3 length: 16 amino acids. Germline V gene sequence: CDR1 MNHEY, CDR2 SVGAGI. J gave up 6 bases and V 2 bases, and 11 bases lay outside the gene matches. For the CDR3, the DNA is TGTGCCAGCAGTTACCTTTCCCGGACAGGGACTGATGGCTACACCTTC. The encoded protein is CASSYLSRTGTDGYTF.

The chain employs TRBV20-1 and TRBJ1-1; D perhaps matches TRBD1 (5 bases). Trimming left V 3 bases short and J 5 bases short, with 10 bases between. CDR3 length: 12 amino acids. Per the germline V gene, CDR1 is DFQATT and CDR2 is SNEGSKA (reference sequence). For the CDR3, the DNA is TGCAGTGCTAGTCAAGGGGATACTGAAGCTTTCTTT. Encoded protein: CSASQGDTEAFF.

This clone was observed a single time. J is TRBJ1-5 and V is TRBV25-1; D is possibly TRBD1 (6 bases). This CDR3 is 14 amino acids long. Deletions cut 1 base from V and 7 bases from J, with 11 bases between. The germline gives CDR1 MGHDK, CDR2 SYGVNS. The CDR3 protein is CASSESGARQPQHF. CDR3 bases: TGTGCCAGCAGTGAATCAGGGGCAAGACAGCCCCAGCATTTT.

The CDR3 DNA sequence: TGTGCCAGCAGCCGGGGGGAGCTGTTTTTT. Translated: CASSRGELFF. The gene calls are TRBV7-9 and TRBJ2-2; D remains unclear. V shed 5 bases and J shed 8 bases, with 3 bases lying between them. Germline CDR1 is SEHNR and CDR2 is FQNEAQ (reference sequence). The CDR3 length is 10 residues.

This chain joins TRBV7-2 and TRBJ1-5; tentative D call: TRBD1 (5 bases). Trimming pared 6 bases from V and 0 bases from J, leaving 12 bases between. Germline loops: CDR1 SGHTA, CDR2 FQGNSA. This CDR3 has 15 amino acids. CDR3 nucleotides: TGTGCCAGCAGTCCCACAGGTTATAGCAATCAGCCCCAGCATTTT. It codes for CASSPTGYSNQPQHF.

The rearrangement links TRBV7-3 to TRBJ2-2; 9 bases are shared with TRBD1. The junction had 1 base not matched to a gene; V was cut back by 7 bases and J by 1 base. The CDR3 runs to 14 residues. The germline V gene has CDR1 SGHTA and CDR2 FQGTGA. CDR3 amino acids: CASKTGGNTGELFF. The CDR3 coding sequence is TGTGCCAGCAAGACAGGGGGGAACACCGGGGAGCTGTTTTTT.

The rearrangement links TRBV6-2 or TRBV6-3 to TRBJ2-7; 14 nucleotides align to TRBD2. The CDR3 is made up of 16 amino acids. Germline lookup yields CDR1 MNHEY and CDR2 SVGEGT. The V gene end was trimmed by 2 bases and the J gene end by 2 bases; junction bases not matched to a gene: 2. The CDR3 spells CASSYPTSGGAYEQYF. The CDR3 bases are TGTGCCAGCAGTTACCCGACTAGCGGGGGGGCCTACGAGCAGTACTTC.

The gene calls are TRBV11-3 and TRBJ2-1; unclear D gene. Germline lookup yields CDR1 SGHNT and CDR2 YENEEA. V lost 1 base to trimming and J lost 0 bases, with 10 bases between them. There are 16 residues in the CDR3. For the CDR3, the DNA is TGTGCCAGCAGCTTAGGACTTACGGGCTCCTACAATGAGCAGTTCTTC. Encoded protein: CASSLGLTGSYNEQFF.

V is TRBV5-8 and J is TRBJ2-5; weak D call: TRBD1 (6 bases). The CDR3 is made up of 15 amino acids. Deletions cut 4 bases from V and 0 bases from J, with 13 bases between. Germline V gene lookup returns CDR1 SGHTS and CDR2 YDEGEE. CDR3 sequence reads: CASSLGADYQETQYF. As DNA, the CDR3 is TGTGCCAGCAGCCTGGGGGCGGACTACCAAGAGACCCAGTACTTC.

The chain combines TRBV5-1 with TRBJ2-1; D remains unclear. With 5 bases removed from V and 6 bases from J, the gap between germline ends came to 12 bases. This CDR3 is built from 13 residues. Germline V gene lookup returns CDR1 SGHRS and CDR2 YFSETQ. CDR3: CASSPLSVNEQFF. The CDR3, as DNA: TGCGCCAGCAGTCCTTTATCCGTCAATGAGCAGTTCTTC.

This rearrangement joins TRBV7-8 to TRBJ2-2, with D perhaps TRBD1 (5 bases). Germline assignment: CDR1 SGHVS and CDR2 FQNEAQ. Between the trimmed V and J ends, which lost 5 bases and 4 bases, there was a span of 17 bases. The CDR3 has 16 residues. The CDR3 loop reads CASSPRTQGSTGELFF. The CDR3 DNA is TGTGCCAGCAGCCCCCGGACACAAGGCAGCACCGGGGAGCTGTTTTTT. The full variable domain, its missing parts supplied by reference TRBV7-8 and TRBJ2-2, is GAGVSQSPRYKVAKRGQDVALRCDPISGHVSLFWYQQALGQGPEFLTYFQNEAQLDKSGLPSDRFFAERPEGSVSTLKIQRTQQEDSAVYLCASSPRTQGSTGELFFGEGSRLTVL.